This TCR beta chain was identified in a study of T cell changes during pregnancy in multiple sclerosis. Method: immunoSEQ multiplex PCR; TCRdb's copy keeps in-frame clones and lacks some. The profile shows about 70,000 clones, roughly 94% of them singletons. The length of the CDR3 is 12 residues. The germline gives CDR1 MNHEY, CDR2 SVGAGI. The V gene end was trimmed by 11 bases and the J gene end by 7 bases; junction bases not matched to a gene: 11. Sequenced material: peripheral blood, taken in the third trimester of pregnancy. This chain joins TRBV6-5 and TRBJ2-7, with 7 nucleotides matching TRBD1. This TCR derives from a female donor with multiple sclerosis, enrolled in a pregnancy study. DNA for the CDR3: TGTGCCTCGGGCAGGGGGTCGGGGGAGCAGTACTTC. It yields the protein CASGRGSGEQYF.